The rows below give T cell receptor beta chains drawn from one sample of a study of blood T cell repertoires in COVID-19. Method: immunoSEQ multiplex PCR; TCRdb's copy keeps in-frame clones and lacks some. This sample yields fewer than 500,000 clones, of which about 85% are seen a single time; nearly 2% belongs to the top ten. The specimen sequenced was PBMCs or T cells enriched from blood (not recorded which). These receptors all come from a young woman with acute COVID-19. Each CDR3 is given with its conserved first and last residue. The D gene is left open where the match is weak. Clone size is not always given. Where it is, it says once, few, many or a class for expanded clones.

v_gene	j_gene	abundance	d_gene	CDR3nt	CDR3aa
TRBV7-9	TRBJ2-7	NA	NA	TGTGCCAGCAGCTCGACATCCTACGAGCAGTACTTC	CASSSTSYEQYF
TRBV19	TRBJ1-1	once	TRBD1	TGTGCCAGTAGTATACAACAGGGGGCGGGTGAAGCTTTCTTT	CASSIQQGAGEAFF
TRBV11-2	TRBJ1-1	NA	TRBD1	TGTGCCAGCAGCTTAGTTCGGTCAGGGGGCGCGGGAATGAACACTGAAGCTTTCTTT	CASSLVRSGGAGMNTEAFF
TRBV4-1	TRBJ1-4	NA	TRBD1	TGCGCCAGCAGCCAGCCAGCGGACAGGCGTGAAAAACTGTTTTTT	CASSQPADRREKLFF
TRBV5-1	TRBJ1-1	NA	NA	TGCGCCAGCAGCTTGGGAAGGGGGTCCAACACTGAAGCTTTCTTT	CASSLGRGSNTEAFF
TRBV24-1	TRBJ2-5	NA	NA	TGTGCCACCAGTCGGGGAGGCGGGGAGACCCAGTACTTC	CATSRGGGETQYF
TRBV19	TRBJ2-3	NA	TRBD2	TGTGCCAGTAGTATAGGTGTAAGGGGAGGGGCGCGGACAGATACGCAGTATTTT	CASSIGVRGGARTDTQYF
TRBV4-2	TRBJ2-7	NA	TRBD2	TGTGCCAGCAGCCAAGATCCTAGCGGGGGATCCTACGAGCAGTACTTC	CASSQDPSGGSYEQYF
TRBV27	TRBJ2-1	NA	TRBD2	TGTGCCAGCAGTTTATCATTCCCGGGACTAATGCAGTTCTTC	CASSLSFPGLMQFF
TRBV30	TRBJ1-5	NA	TRBD1	TGTGCCTGGAGTGTATCGAAAATACAGGGGAATAGCAATCAGCCCCAGCATTTT	CAWSVSKIQGNSNQPQHF
TRBV7-8	TRBJ2-5	NA	TRBD2	TGTGCCAGCAGCTTAGTCGCCCGGGGGGGGGAGGAGACCCAGTACTTC	CASSLVARGGEETQYF
TRBV4-1	TRBJ2-5	NA	TRBD1	TGCGCCAGCAGCCAGGGGAACCGAAGGACAGGGGAGGAGACCCAGTACTTC	CASSQGNRRTGEETQYF
TRBV30	TRBJ1-2	NA	NA	TGTGCCTGGAGTGCTTTTGAAACAGCCTATGGCTACACCTTC	CAWSAFETAYGYTF
TRBV28	TRBJ1-1	NA	TRBD1	TGTGCCAGCAGTCCCGGGACAGTTAACACTGAAGCTTTCTTT	CASSPGTVNTEAFF
TRBV27	TRBJ2-1	NA	TRBD2	TGTGCCAGCAGTTCTCCTTCCGTCGGACTAGCGGGAACTTACAATGAGCAGTTCTTC	CASSSPSVGLAGTYNEQFF
TRBV7-9	TRBJ2-6	NA	TRBD1	TGTGCCAGCATTTTTAACCGGGACAGGGTGTCGGGGGCCAACGTCCTGACTTTC	CASIFNRDRVSGANVLTF
TRBV25-1	TRBJ2-7	few	NA	TGTGCCAGCAGTGACCGGGATTACGAGCAGTACTTC	CASSDRDYEQYF
TRBV28	TRBJ1-3	NA	NA	TGTGCCACCACGTCAGGATTCTCTGGAAACACCATATATTTT	CATTSGFSGNTIYF
TRBV18	TRBJ2-5	NA	NA	TGTGCCAGCTCCCCCCGCGGGGTAGGTGAGACCCAGTACTTC	CASSPRGVGETQYF
TRBV5-8	TRBJ1-4	NA	NA	TGTGCCAGCCGACTATGGCAGGGAGGTGCATCTGCCGCAACTAATGAAAAACTGTTTTTT	CASRLWQGGASAATNEKLFF
TRBV5-1	TRBJ1-1	NA	NA	TGCGCCAGCAGCTTGCTAGCGGCGAACACTGAAGCTTTCTTT	CASSLLAANTEAFF
TRBV25-1	TRBJ1-6	NA	NA	TGTGCCAGCAGTGTGGGAGGGCCGAGTTCACCCCTCCACTTT	CASSVGGPSSPLHF
TRBV3-1/TRBV3-2	TRBJ1-4	NA	TRBD1	TGTGCCTGCCGGGACAGGGTTAATGAAAAACTGTTTTTT	CACRDRVNEKLFF
TRBV10-3	TRBJ2-7	NA	NA	TGTGCCATCAGTGAGCTATCCAATTCCTACGAGCAGTACTTC	CAISELSNSYEQYF
TRBV7-9	TRBJ2-5	NA	TRBD2	TGTGCCAGCAGCCAAGTTAGCGGGGGACCCCAAGAGACCCAGTACTTC	CASSQVSGGPQETQYF
TRBV30	TRBJ2-7	NA	NA	TGTGCCTGCCTCGACAGGTCCTACGAGCAGTACTTC	CACLDRSYEQYF
TRBV11-2	TRBJ2-4	NA	TRBD2	TGTGCCAGCAGCTTAGGGTTTGGCGGGGGGGCCAAAAACATTCAGTACTTC	CASSLGFGGGAKNIQYF
TRBV11-2	TRBJ2-1	NA	TRBD2	TGTGCCAGCAGCTTACGGGGGGGAGGAGGCGATGAGCAGTTCTTC	CASSLRGGGGDEQFF
TRBV5-1	TRBJ2-2	few	TRBD2	TGCGCCAGCAGAAAGGGACTAGGTGGCACCGGGGAGCTGTTTTTT	CASRKGLGGTGELFF
TRBV9	TRBJ2-6	NA	TRBD2	TGTGCCAGCAGCCCGCCGGGGGGTGGGGCCAACGTCCTGACTTTC	CASSPPGGGANVLTF
TRBV7-9	TRBJ1-5	NA	NA	TGTGCCAGCAGCTTAGCCGGGATCAATCAGCCCCAGCATTTT	CASSLAGINQPQHF
TRBV10-3	TRBJ2-7	NA	NA	TGTGCCATCACAGGGGGACTAGGCGGCGACGAGCAGTACTTC	CAITGGLGGDEQYF
TRBV5-4	TRBJ2-7	NA	NA	TGTGCCAGCAGCTTTGAGATTCGGGAGCAGTACTTC	CASSFEIREQYF
TRBV30	TRBJ1-1	NA	NA	TGTGCCTGGAGTGAGAGGAACACTGAAGCTTTCTTT	CAWSERNTEAFF
TRBV24-1	TRBJ2-3	NA	NA	TGTGCCACCAGTGATCTCGGACGCGGGGATACGCAGTATTTT	CATSDLGRGDTQYF
TRBV18	TRBJ2-7	NA	NA	TGTGCCAGCTCACCCGAAACTACAGGGCACGAGCAGTACTTC	CASSPETTGHEQYF
TRBV5-1	TRBJ2-5	NA	NA	TGCGCCAGCAGCCGGAACAGGGCTGAGACCCAGTACTTC	CASSRNRAETQYF
TRBV7-8	TRBJ2-6	NA	NA	TGTGCCAGCAGCTCCAGGGACTCTGGGGCCAACGTCCTGACTTTC	CASSSRDSGANVLTF
TRBV7-8	TRBJ2-7	few	NA	TGTGCCAGCAGCATCGACATCTCCTACGAGCAGTACTTC	CASSIDISYEQYF
TRBV7-6	TRBJ2-7	NA	TRBD1	TGTGCCAGCAGCTTGGGGGTTAGGGACAGGGCCTACGAGCAGTACTTC	CASSLGVRDRAYEQYF
TRBV4-2	TRBJ1-2	NA	TRBD1	TGTGCCAGCAGCCAAGATAGCGGACAGGTTGGCTACACCTTC	CASSQDSGQVGYTF
TRBV3-1/TRBV3-2	TRBJ2-3	NA	TRBD2	TGTGCCAGCAGCCAAGTTCACCTAGCGGGACGCACAGATACGCAGTATTTT	CASSQVHLAGRTDTQYF
TRBV20-1	TRBJ1-5	few	NA	TGCAGTGCTACCCCACAGGGACCCCAGCATTTT	CSATPQGPQHF
TRBV28	TRBJ2-7	NA	NA	TGTGCCAGCAGTGCCTCAGGGTCCTACGAGCAGTACTTC	CASSASGSYEQYF
TRBV3-1/TRBV3-2	TRBJ2-1	NA	TRBD2	TGTGCCAGCAGCCAAGGTTGGGCGGGAGAGGTCTACAATGAGCAGTTCTTC	CASSQGWAGEVYNEQFF
TRBV5-1	TRBJ1-4	NA	TRBD1	TGCGCCAGCAGTTCGGGACAGGGTACGCCTAATGAAAAACTGTTTTTT	CASSSGQGTPNEKLFF
TRBV19	TRBJ2-5	NA	TRBD2	TGTGCCAGTAAGATTAGCGGGGGCCAAGAGACCCAGTACTTC	CASKISGGQETQYF
TRBV13	TRBJ1-1	NA	NA	TGTGCCAGCAGCCCTCCGACAGGATATGAAGCTTTCTTT	CASSPPTGYEAFF
TRBV29-1	TRBJ2-1	NA	TRBD2	TGCAGCGTTCTACCCCCGGGACTAGCGGAGTACAATGAGCAGTTCTTC	CSVLPPGLAEYNEQFF
TRBV7-9	TRBJ1-2	few	TRBD1	TGTGCCAGCAGCTCGGGACAGTCAAGGGATGGCTACACCTTC	CASSSGQSRDGYTF
TRBV5-1	TRBJ2-1	once	TRBD2	TGCGCCAGCAGCGAGGGACTAGCGGGTACATCCTACAATGAGCAGTTCTTC	CASSEGLAGTSYNEQFF
TRBV6-1	TRBJ2-3	NA	NA	TGTGCCAGCAGTGAACATACAGGAAGCACAGATACGCAGTATTTT	CASSEHTGSTDTQYF
TRBV7-9	TRBJ2-2	few	TRBD1	TGTGCCAGCAGCCGTCCCGGGACAGAGAACACCGGGGAGCTGTTTTTT	CASSRPGTENTGELFF